This is a list of T cell receptor beta chains from one sample in a study of T cell changes during pregnancy in multiple sclerosis. Clones were read by immunoSEQ multiplex PCR, and TCRdb kept only the in-frame ones, dropping some. The sample gives over 60,000 clones, roughly 91% of which show up once; 1% is in the top ten. This specimen was peripheral blood, taken in the first trimester of pregnancy. The receptors shown here come from a female donor with multiple sclerosis, enrolled in a pregnancy study. Both conserved end residues are part of each CDR3. Each record gives: CDR3 DNA, CDR3 protein, clone size, CDR3 length, J gene, D gene, V gene. D genes are given only for firm matches. The listing skips clone size in some rows; elsewhere it reads once, few, many or a size class.

CDR3 DNA: TGTGCCAGCAGCTTTGTTCAATCGGGGAAGGGTGAAAAACTGTTTTTT
CDR3 protein: CASSFVQSGKGEKLFF
clone size: NA
CDR3 length: 16
J gene: TRBJ1-4
D gene: NA
V gene: TRBV5-4

CDR3 DNA: TGTGCCAGCAGCGTAGGGGCTAGCGGGGGCTACTACAATGAGCAGTTCTTC
CDR3 protein: CASSVGASGGYYNEQFF
clone size: NA
CDR3 length: 17
J gene: TRBJ2-1
D gene: TRBD2
V gene: TRBV9

CDR3 DNA: TGTGCCAGCAGCCGACTCGGGACAGTCGAAGCTTTCTTT
CDR3 protein: CASSRLGTVEAFF
clone size: NA
CDR3 length: 13
J gene: TRBJ1-1
D gene: TRBD1
V gene: TRBV27

CDR3 DNA: TGTGCCAGCAGCTTGAGGGAGCTCTCCTACGAGCAGTACTTC
CDR3 protein: CASSLRELSYEQYF
clone size: NA
CDR3 length: 14
J gene: TRBJ2-7
D gene: NA
V gene: TRBV7-2

CDR3 DNA: TGTGCCATCCCGACAGTTAACTATGGCTACACCTTC
CDR3 protein: CAIPTVNYGYTF
clone size: NA
CDR3 length: 12
J gene: TRBJ1-2
D gene: NA
V gene: TRBV2

CDR3 DNA: TGTGCCAGCTCACCACCCAGGACTCTATATTCCACAGATACGCAGTATTTT
CDR3 protein: CASSPPRTLYSTDTQYF
clone size: NA
CDR3 length: 17
J gene: TRBJ2-3
D gene: NA
V gene: TRBV18

CDR3 DNA: TGTGCCAGCAGCGTAGCAGGACAGTTCACAGATACGCAGTATTTT
CDR3 protein: CASSVAGQFTDTQYF
clone size: NA
CDR3 length: 15
J gene: TRBJ2-3
D gene: NA
V gene: TRBV9

CDR3 DNA: TGTGCCAGCAGCCCCTACAGACTAGCGGGGGGGGAGCAGTTCTTC
CDR3 protein: CASSPYRLAGGEQFF
clone size: NA
CDR3 length: 15
J gene: TRBJ2-1
D gene: TRBD2
V gene: TRBV14

CDR3 DNA: TGTGCCAGCAGTTATAACCCCACAGCTAGCACAGATACGCAGTATTTT
CDR3 protein: CASSYNPTASTDTQYF
clone size: NA
CDR3 length: 16
J gene: TRBJ2-3
D gene: NA
V gene: TRBV6-5

CDR3 DNA: TGTGCCATCAGTGAGGGGGCAGGCTCTGGAAACACCATATATTTT
CDR3 protein: CAISEGAGSGNTIYF
clone size: NA
CDR3 length: 15
J gene: TRBJ1-3
D gene: NA
V gene: TRBV10-3

CDR3 DNA: TGTGCCACCCGGCGGGGTGAGAGCAATCAGCCCCAGCATTTT
CDR3 protein: CATRRGESNQPQHF
clone size: few
CDR3 length: 14
J gene: TRBJ1-5
D gene: NA
V gene: TRBV6-1

CDR3 DNA: TGTGCCAGCAGCCAAGAAGGGACTAGCGGGGTATACGACGAGCAGTACTTC
CDR3 protein: CASSQEGTSGVYDEQYF
clone size: few
CDR3 length: 17
J gene: TRBJ2-7
D gene: TRBD2
V gene: TRBV4-2

CDR3 DNA: TGTGCCAGCAGTTACTCGATTTCGGGTGGAGGCTACGAGCAGTACTTC
CDR3 protein: CASSYSISGGGYEQYF
clone size: NA
CDR3 length: 16
J gene: TRBJ2-7
D gene: NA
V gene: TRBV6-5

CDR3 DNA: TGCGCCAGCAGCCAACCCACCAGGGGCATGAACACTGAAGCTTTCTTT
CDR3 protein: CASSQPTRGMNTEAFF
clone size: NA
CDR3 length: 16
J gene: TRBJ1-1
D gene: NA
V gene: TRBV4-1

CDR3 DNA: TGTGCCAGCAGCCCGGGAGGCGGCACAGATACGCAGTATTTT
CDR3 protein: CASSPGGGTDTQYF
clone size: few
CDR3 length: 14
J gene: TRBJ2-3
D gene: TRBD2
V gene: TRBV6-4

CDR3 DNA: TGTGCCAGCAGTTACTCGTTCACTAGTCCGAATGAGCAGTTCTTC
CDR3 protein: CASSYSFTSPNEQFF
clone size: few
CDR3 length: 15
J gene: TRBJ2-1
D gene: NA
V gene: TRBV6-5

CDR3 DNA: TGTGCCAGCAGCCCAATGGGGGCGGTGAACACTGAAGCTTTCTTT
CDR3 protein: CASSPMGAVNTEAFF
clone size: NA
CDR3 length: 15
J gene: TRBJ1-1
D gene: NA
V gene: TRBV14

CDR3 DNA: TGTGCCAGTAGTAGGACAGCCTACAATGAGCAGTTCTTC
CDR3 protein: CASSRTAYNEQFF
clone size: NA
CDR3 length: 13
J gene: TRBJ2-1
D gene: NA
V gene: TRBV19

CDR3 DNA: TGTGCCAGCTCAGCGACAGGGGGGAGCGACAATGAGCAGTTCTTC
CDR3 protein: CASSATGGSDNEQFF
clone size: few
CDR3 length: 15
J gene: TRBJ2-1
D gene: TRBD1
V gene: TRBV18

CDR3 DNA: TGTGCCAGCAGCTTAGTGGGACACACAGATACGCAGTATTTT
CDR3 protein: CASSLVGHTDTQYF
clone size: once
CDR3 length: 14
J gene: TRBJ2-3
D gene: NA
V gene: TRBV11-2

CDR3 DNA: TGTGCCAGCAGTTACGGGGACAGCTACGAGCAGTACTTC
CDR3 protein: CASSYGDSYEQYF
clone size: NA
CDR3 length: 13
J gene: TRBJ2-7
D gene: TRBD1
V gene: TRBV6-6

CDR3 DNA: TGTGCCAGCAGCGTCTTGGCGGCGAACACCGGGGAGCTGTTTTTT
CDR3 protein: CASSVLAANTGELFF
clone size: NA
CDR3 length: 15
J gene: TRBJ2-2
D gene: NA
V gene: TRBV2

CDR3 DNA: TGTGCCAGCAGCTACGTGTCAGGGACTCATCCACGGGACACCATATATTTT
CDR3 protein: CASSYVSGTHPRDTIYF
clone size: once
CDR3 length: 17
J gene: TRBJ1-3
D gene: NA
V gene: TRBV7-8

CDR3 DNA: TGTGCCAGCAGTGACCCTAGGACAGGGGATTCTAGTCAGCCCCAGCATTTT
CDR3 protein: CASSDPRTGDSSQPQHF
clone size: NA
CDR3 length: 17
J gene: TRBJ1-5
D gene: TRBD1
V gene: TRBV6-4

CDR3 DNA: TGTGCCAGCAGCGTAGCTACGGGTAGCGGGGGGGTCAGGGAGACCCAGTACTTC
CDR3 protein: CASSVATGSGGVRETQYF
clone size: once
CDR3 length: 18
J gene: TRBJ2-5
D gene: TRBD2
V gene: TRBV9

CDR3 DNA: TGTGCCAGCAGCTTAGGTGGCGGTGGGGCCAACGTCCTGACTTTC
CDR3 protein: CASSLGGGGANVLTF
clone size: NA
CDR3 length: 15
J gene: TRBJ2-6
D gene: NA
V gene: TRBV7-9

CDR3 DNA: TGTGCCAGCAGTTCAGCGGGAGGTAATGAGCAGTTCTTC
CDR3 protein: CASSSAGGNEQFF
clone size: once
CDR3 length: 13
J gene: TRBJ2-1
D gene: TRBD2
V gene: TRBV6-1

CDR3 DNA: TGTGCCAGTAGTCCGCCCCGGGGGGCTCGTGGCTACACCTTC
CDR3 protein: CASSPPRGARGYTF
clone size: NA
CDR3 length: 14
J gene: TRBJ1-2
D gene: NA
V gene: TRBV19

CDR3 DNA: TGTGCCAGCAGCCCAAGCAGGGGACAGCGCACAGATACGCAGTATTTT
CDR3 protein: CASSPSRGQRTDTQYF
clone size: NA
CDR3 length: 16
J gene: TRBJ2-3
D gene: TRBD1
V gene: TRBV28

CDR3 DNA: TGTGCCTGGAGTCCCCACGGGGAGCTGTTTTTT
CDR3 protein: CAWSPHGELFF
clone size: NA
CDR3 length: 11
J gene: TRBJ2-2
D gene: NA
V gene: TRBV30

CDR3 DNA: TGTGCCAGCAGTTCGAGGACAGGGAATTACGAGCAGTACTTC
CDR3 protein: CASSSRTGNYEQYF
clone size: NA
CDR3 length: 14
J gene: TRBJ2-7
D gene: TRBD1
V gene: TRBV28

CDR3 DNA: TGTGCCAGCAGTTTACCCAACTTCTATGGCTACACCTTC
CDR3 protein: CASSLPNFYGYTF
clone size: once
CDR3 length: 13
J gene: TRBJ1-2
D gene: NA
V gene: TRBV27

CDR3 DNA: TGTGCCAGCAGAGGGACAGGGCGGAACACTGAAGCTTTCTTT
CDR3 protein: CASRGTGRNTEAFF
clone size: NA
CDR3 length: 14
J gene: TRBJ1-1
D gene: TRBD1
V gene: TRBV6-1

CDR3 DNA: TGCAGCGCCGGACAGGGGCCTGAAGCTTTCTTT
CDR3 protein: CSAGQGPEAFF
clone size: NA
CDR3 length: 11
J gene: TRBJ1-1
D gene: TRBD1
V gene: TRBV29-1

CDR3 DNA: TGTGCCAGTAGTCCGGGACTAGCGGGGATAGGGCAAGAGACCCAGTACTTC
CDR3 protein: CASSPGLAGIGQETQYF
clone size: NA
CDR3 length: 17
J gene: TRBJ2-5
D gene: TRBD2
V gene: TRBV19

CDR3 DNA: TGTGCCAGTAGTTTTCCGACAGGGGGCATTCAAGGCTACACCTTC
CDR3 protein: CASSFPTGGIQGYTF
clone size: NA
CDR3 length: 15
J gene: TRBJ1-2
D gene: TRBD1
V gene: TRBV19

CDR3 DNA: TGTGCCAGCTCACCGGCGACTAGCGGGACCTACGAGCAGTACTTC
CDR3 protein: CASSPATSGTYEQYF
clone size: NA
CDR3 length: 15
J gene: TRBJ2-7
D gene: TRBD2
V gene: TRBV18

CDR3 DNA: TGTGCCTGGAATAGACAGGGCTTAAACTATGGCTACACCTTC
CDR3 protein: CAWNRQGLNYGYTF
clone size: NA
CDR3 length: 14
J gene: TRBJ1-2
D gene: TRBD1
V gene: TRBV30

CDR3 DNA: TGTGCCAGCAGCCGCCTAGCGGGAGAGTACAATGAGCAGTTCTTC
CDR3 protein: CASSRLAGEYNEQFF
clone size: NA
CDR3 length: 15
J gene: TRBJ2-1
D gene: TRBD2
V gene: TRBV11-2

CDR3 DNA: TGTGCCAGCAGCTTAGGAGGGTCTGAAGCTTTCTTT
CDR3 protein: CASSLGGSEAFF
clone size: NA
CDR3 length: 12
J gene: TRBJ1-1
D gene: NA
V gene: TRBV7-9